The next 13 T cell receptor beta chains were all read from a single sample in a study of blood T cell repertoires in COVID-19. Profiling relied on immunoSEQ multiplex PCR, and the TCRdb table lists in-frame clones only, not all of them. Among about 240,000 clones listed, 92% were seen once. Source material: peripheral blood. All receptors come from a young man with COVID-19, enrolled during active disease.

This clone was seen only once. CDR3 in amino acids: CASSHHSAGGPNTQYF. CDR3 in DNA: TGTGCCAGCAGCCATCATAGTGCGGGGGGGCCAAATACGCAGTATTTT. This sequence joins TRBV7-9 and TRBJ2-3, with 9 bases identical to TRBD2. The CDR3 length is 16 residues. The trim removed 5 bases at V and 7 bases at J, leaving 13 bases unmatched. Germline CDR1 is SEHNR and CDR2 is FQNEAQ (reference sequence).

The V call is TRBV23-1, the J call TRBJ2-1; D is unclear. TRBV23-1 is recorded as an ORF, its role being uncertain. CDR3 length: 13 amino acids. V lost 10 bases and J 5 bases, leaving 15 bases between the germline ends. The CDR3 protein is CAIPPPGDNEQFF. Here the CDR3 DNA reads TGCGCCATACCTCCGCCAGGCGACAATGAGCAGTTCTTC.

The chain has TRBV2 and TRBJ2-3, with 12 bases fitting TRBD2. This CDR3 has 15 amino acids. CDR1 and CDR2 (germline): SNHLY, FYNNEI. J gave up 2 bases and V 7 bases, and 4 bases lay outside the gene matches. Here the CDR3 DNA reads TGTGCCAGCACCGGGACTAGCGGGTTCACAGATACGCAGTATTTT. This translates into CASTGTSGFTDTQYF.

Here the CDR3 DNA reads TGTGCCAGCAGACCCGACAGTTATCAGCCCCAGCATTTT. It specifies CASRPDSYQPQHF. The chain carries TRBV12-3 or TRBV12-4 and TRBJ1-5, with TRBD1 as a possible D gene (5 bases). Trimming stripped 6 bases from V and 5 bases from J, with 11 bases between. The CDR3 totals 13 residues.

The gene calls are TRBV12-5 and TRBJ1-6; D is undetermined. The CDR3 is 12 residues long. Trimming left V 5 bases short and J 8 bases short, with 7 bases between. Germline V gene data show CDR1 as LGHNT and CDR2 as FRNRAP. CDR3 sequence: CASGLRDSPLHF. Written as DNA, the CDR3 is TGTGCTAGTGGTCTCCGTGATTCACCCCTCCACTTT. Full variable domain (rest looked up from reference TRBV12-5 and TRBJ1-6): DARVTQTPRHKVTEMGQEVTMRCQPILGHNTVFWYRQTMMQGLELLAYFRNRAPLDDSGMPKDRFSAEMPDATLATLKIQPSEPRDSAVYFCASGLRDSPLHFGNGTRLTVT.

This chain connects TRBV7-6 to TRBJ2-3; D possibly corresponds to TRBD2 (7 bases). CDR1 is SGHVS, CDR2 FNYEAQ, per germline. The CDR3 totals 15 residues. The V end was cut by 1 base, the J end by 2 bases, with 10 bases between. CDR3 nucleotide sequence: TGTGCCAGCAGCTTAGGGGGGGGCCCCACAGATACGCAGTATTTT. Translating gives CASSLGGGPTDTQYF.

CDR3 nucleotide sequence: TGTGCCAGCAGTCTGGGACAGAACTATGGCTACACCTTC. This sequence encodes CASSLGQNYGYTF. The chain uses TRBV25-1 and TRBJ1-2, with 7 positions matching TRBD1. The V and J ends lost 5 bases and 2 bases, in that order; junction bases with no gene match: 2. Per the germline V gene, CDR1 is MGHDK and CDR2 is SYGVNS. The CDR3 has 13 amino acids.

This chain joins TRBV28 and TRBJ1-5; D is perhaps TRBD1 (5 bases). The germline V gene has CDR1 MDHEN and CDR2 SYDVKM. The CDR3 runs to 13 residues. V lost 9 bases and J 3 bases, leaving 12 bases between the germline ends. CDR3 region: CASGGRLNQPQHF. The CDR3 nucleotides are TGTGCCAGTGGGGGGAGGCTCAATCAGCCCCAGCATTTT. The variable domain in full, completed from reference TRBV28 and TRBJ1-5, reads DVKVTQSSRYLVKRTGEKVFLECVQDMDHENMFWYRQDPGLGLRLIYFSYDVKMKEKGDIPEGYSVSREKKERFSLILESASTNQTSMYLCASGGRLNQPQHFGDGTRLSIL.

The gene calls are TRBV19 and TRBJ1-2, with TRBD1 identical over 10 bases. This CDR3 has 13 amino acids. Trimming cost V 3 bases and J 7 bases; bases outside gene matches: 2. Germline loops: CDR1 LNHDA, CDR2 SQIVND (reference sequence). The DNA for the CDR3 is TGTGCCAGTAGTATCGACAGGGGGCTTGGCTACACCTTC. Protein: CASSIDRGLGYTF.

The V and J genes are TRBV5-1 and TRBJ1-1; D possibly corresponds to TRBD1 (5 bases). V was trimmed by 4 bases and J by 3 bases, leaving 13 bases between them. This CDR3 has 14 residues. Germline CDR1 and CDR2: SGHRS and YFSETQ. CDR3: CASSGTEGYTEAFF. As DNA, the CDR3 is TGCGCCAGCAGCGGGACGGAGGGATACACTGAAGCTTTCTTT.

This sequence joins TRBV18 and TRBJ1-4; D unresolved. The germline CDR1 and CDR2 sequences are KGHSH and LQKENI. The CDR3 contains 15 residues. With 2 bases removed from V and 7 bases from J, the gap between germline ends came to 14 bases. The CDR3 nucleotides read TGTGCCAGCTCACCATCGGATAGTAGAGGTGAAAAACTGTTTTTT. Translation gives CASSPSDSRGEKLFF.

The CDR3 protein is CASSLAARGIGSYEQYF. As DNA, the CDR3 is TGCGCCAGCAGCTTGGCCGCAAGGGGAATCGGGTCCTACGAGCAGTACTTC. The V and J genes are TRBV5-1 and TRBJ2-7; a possible D gene is TRBD1 (5 bases). The length of the CDR3 is 17 residues. With 0 bases removed from V and 1 base from J, the gap between germline ends came to 17 bases. CDR1 and CDR2 (germline): SGHRS, YFSETQ.

This chain uses TRBV5-1 with TRBJ1-2; no clear D. The germline V gene encodes CDR1 SGHRS and CDR2 YFSETQ. V dropped 4 bases and J dropped 4 bases, with 14 bases sitting between them. This CDR3 contains 14 residues. The chain's CDR3 is CASSPDPDSYGYTF. CDR3 coding DNA: TGCGCCAGCAGCCCCGACCCAGACTCCTATGGCTACACCTTC.